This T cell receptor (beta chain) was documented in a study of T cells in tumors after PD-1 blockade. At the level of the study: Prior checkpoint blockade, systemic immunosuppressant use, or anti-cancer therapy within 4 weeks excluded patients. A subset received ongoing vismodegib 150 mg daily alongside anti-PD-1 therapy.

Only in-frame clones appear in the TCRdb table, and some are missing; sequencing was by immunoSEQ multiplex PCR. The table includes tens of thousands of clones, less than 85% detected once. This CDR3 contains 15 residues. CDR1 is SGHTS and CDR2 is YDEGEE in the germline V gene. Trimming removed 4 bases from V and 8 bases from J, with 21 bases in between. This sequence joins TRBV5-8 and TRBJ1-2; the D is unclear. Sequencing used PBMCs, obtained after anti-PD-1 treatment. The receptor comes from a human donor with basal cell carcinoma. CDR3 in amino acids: CASSPRGDLLYGYTF. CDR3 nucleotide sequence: TGTGCCAGCAGCCCGAGAGGCGATCTCCTCTACGGCTACACCTTC.